This entry lists 18 T cell receptor beta chains sequenced from one sample in a study of stem cell transplantation in POMP-related autoinflammatory disease. The protocol was immunoSEQ multiplex PCR, while the TCRdb copy is restricted to in-frame clones and leaves out a portion. The profile shows roughly 8,900 clones, 88% of them singletons. The material was CD8+ T cells from PBMCs, obtained after stem cell transplantation. The receptors derive from a human patient with POMP-related autoinflammation and immune dysregulation (PRAID). Some T cells could come from the graft donor.

This clone was seen a few times. DNA of the CDR3: TGTGCCAGTAGTGAGGCGCCGGGGCTCTTCTACGAGCAGTACTTC. Amino acid sequence: CASSEAPGLFYEQYF. This rearrangement joins TRBV19 to TRBJ2-7; the D gene could be TRBD1 or TRBD2 (5 bases each). V lost 5 bases, J lost 3 bases, and 17 bases lay in between. Germline CDR1 LNHDA, CDR2 SQIVND (reference sequence). This CDR3 is 15 amino acids long.

This sequence joins TRBV4-1 and TRBJ2-1; 10 positions agree with TRBD2. V shed 0 bases, J shed 9 bases, and the junction held 11 bases outside the gene matches. In germline, CDR1 is MGHRA, CDR2 YSYEKL. The CDR3 length is 17 residues. The CDR3 region is CASSQEDVGLARGEQFF. DNA for the CDR3: TGCGCCAGCAGCCAAGAGGACGTGGGACTAGCGCGGGGTGAGCAGTTCTTC.

The rearrangement links TRBV7-9 to TRBJ2-3, with 8 bases lining up with TRBD2. The CDR3 consists of 15 residues. The J segment lost 0 bases and the V segment lost 6 bases, leaving 5 bases of the junction unmatched. The germline gives CDR1 SEHNR, CDR2 FQNEAQ (reference sequence). The CDR3 nucleotides are TGTGCCAGCAGTACTAGCGGCCCTAGCACAGATACGCAGTATTTT. Its translation is CASSTSGPSTDTQYF.

The gene calls are TRBV3-1 (or the pseudogene TRBV3-2) and TRBJ1-3; D gene ambiguous. Between the trimmed V and J ends, which lost 1 base and 3 bases, there was a span of 10 bases. This CDR3 comprises 15 residues. Germline lookup yields CDR1 LGHDT and CDR2 YNNKEL (reference sequence). The CDR3 region has the DNA TGTGCCAGCAGCCAAGGAGGTACGGATGGAAACACCATATATTTT. Translation: CASSQGGTDGNTIYF.

This clone was seen a handful of times. This chain links TRBV27 with TRBJ1-6; tentative D call: TRBD1 (5 bases). The germline CDR1 and CDR2 sequences are MNHEY and SMNVEV (reference sequence). Trimming left V 2 bases short and J 10 bases short, with 15 bases between. CDR3 length: 15 residues. Written as DNA, the CDR3 is TGTGCCAGCAGTTTACTGGGGCAGGGATCCTCACCCCTCCACTTT. Protein product: CASSLLGQGSSPLHF.

The chain employs TRBV6-5 and TRBJ1-5, with 9 bases aligning to TRBD1. Germline loops: CDR1 MNHEY, CDR2 SVGAGI. Trimming cost V 9 bases and J 1 base; bases outside gene matches: 7. This CDR3 is 15 amino acids long. CDR3 sequence reads: CASETGGYSNQPQHF. The CDR3, as DNA: TGTGCCAGTGAAACAGGGGGCTACAGCAATCAGCCCCAGCATTTT.

V usage is TRBV7-6 and J usage is TRBJ2-7; tentative D call: TRBD2 (7 bases). This CDR3 is built from 19 residues. Germline V gene lookup returns CDR1 SGHVS and CDR2 FNYEAQ. V gave up 1 base and J gave up 2 bases, with 24 bases separating them. In DNA form, the CDR3 reads TGTGCCAGCAGCTTAGGTCCTGGGGCGGGGGCCATTGGGGCCTACGAGCAGTACTTC. It specifies CASSLGPGAGAIGAYEQYF.

The rearrangement uses TRBV5-1 and TRBJ2-7; no firm D call. Germline V gene data show CDR1 as SGHRS and CDR2 as YFSETQ. The CDR3 covers 13 residues. Deletions cut 0 bases from V and 0 bases from J, with 4 bases between. CDR3 sequence: CASSLDGSYEQYV. CDR3 nucleotides: TGCGCCAGCAGCTTGGACGGCTCCTACGAGCAGTACGTC.

CDR3 sequence: CASSTLAESYNEQFF. The CDR3 nucleotides read TGTGCCAGCAGCACACTAGCGGAATCCTACAATGAGCAGTTCTTC. The chain uses TRBV9 and TRBJ2-1; TRBD2 agrees at 8 bases. Germline loops: CDR1 SGDLS, CDR2 YYNGEE. V lost 4 bases, J lost 1 base, and 4 bases stayed unmatched. CDR3 length: 15 residues.

This sequence joins TRBV28 and TRBJ2-1; D might be TRBD1 or TRBD2, each matching 5 bases. There are 11 residues in the CDR3. V was shortened by 7 bases and J by 14 bases, with 15 bases between the two germline ends. Germline V gene data show CDR1 as MDHEN and CDR2 as SYDVKM. The CDR3 DNA is TGTGCCAGCACCCTGGGGACCGTTGAGTTCTTC. This translates into CASTLGTVEFF.

The chain employs TRBV7-6 and TRBJ2-5; D might be TRBD2 (6 bases). The V and J ends lost 1 base and 5 bases respectively, with 11 bases between them. The germline gives CDR1 SGHVS, CDR2 FNYEAQ. The CDR3 is 14 residues long. The CDR3 nucleotides read TGTGCCAGCAGCTTAGGACTAGAAGGCGAGACCCAGTACTTC. This sequence encodes CASSLGLEGETQYF.

The CDR3 is CASTRGPGNTIYF. The CDR3 DNA follows: TGTGCCAGCACCCGGGGGCCCGGAAACACCATATATTTT. The chain couples TRBV28 to TRBJ1-3; D perhaps matches TRBD1 (6 bases). There are 13 residues in the CDR3. V gave up 7 bases and J gave up 4 bases, with 11 bases separating them. The germline V gene has CDR1 MDHEN and CDR2 SYDVKM.

The CDR3 coding sequence is TGTGCCAGTAGCCAAGCTAGCGGGAGCTCCTACGAGCAGTACTTC. Protein: CASSQASGSSYEQYF. The gene calls are TRBV19 and TRBJ2-7; 10 bases are shared with TRBD2. Losses at the gene ends were 6 bases for V and 0 bases for J; bases not matched to a gene: 5. The CDR3 length is 15 residues. Per the germline V gene, CDR1 is LNHDA and CDR2 is SQIVND (reference sequence).

This chain links TRBV2 with TRBJ2-1, with 12 bases aligning to TRBD2. The germline V gene encodes CDR1 SNHLY and CDR2 FYNNEI. Losses at the gene ends were 6 bases for V and 4 bases for J; bases not matched to a gene: 4. The CDR3 is 15 residues long. CDR3 coding DNA: TGTGCCAGCAGGACCGGGACTAGCGGGTACAATGAGCAGTTCTTC. Protein: CASRTGTSGYNEQFF.

This chain joins TRBV19 and TRBJ2-1; no definite D call. The CDR3 totals 14 residues. With 5 bases removed from V and 7 bases from J, the gap between germline ends came to 15 bases. Germline CDR1 is LNHDA and CDR2 is SQIVND (reference sequence). In DNA form, the CDR3 reads TGTGCCAGTAGTGTAACAAGTCTGAGGAATGAGCAGTTCTTC. It translates to CASSVTSLRNEQFF.

V and J are TRBV28 and TRBJ2-2, with D unresolved. This CDR3 is 12 amino acids long. Germline CDR1 is MDHEN and CDR2 is SYDVKM. V was trimmed by 5 bases and J by 9 bases, leaving 10 bases between them. The CDR3 DNA reads TGTGCCAGCAGTCGCTATAATAGGGAGCTGTTTTTT. Translation gives CASSRYNRELFF.

The chain links TRBV6-5 to TRBJ1-1; 9 bases map to TRBD1. The CDR3 is made up of 12 amino acids. CDR1 MNHEY and CDR2 SVGAGI come from the germline V gene. V lost 10 bases to trimming and J lost 3 bases; unmatched junction nucleotides: 3. In DNA, the CDR3 is TGTGCCACACAGGGGGCGGACACTGAAGCTTTCTTT. Its protein product is CATQGADTEAFF.

The chain recombines TRBV28 with TRBJ2-7; D assignment may be TRBD1 or TRBD2 (5 bases each). The CDR3 is 14 residues long. V lost 3 bases and J 0 bases, leaving 9 bases between the germline ends. Germline loops: CDR1 MDHEN, CDR2 SYDVKM. CDR3 DNA sequence: TGTGCCAGCAGTTTGACCGGGACCTCCTACGAGCAGTACGTC. Its translation is CASSLTGTSYEQYV.